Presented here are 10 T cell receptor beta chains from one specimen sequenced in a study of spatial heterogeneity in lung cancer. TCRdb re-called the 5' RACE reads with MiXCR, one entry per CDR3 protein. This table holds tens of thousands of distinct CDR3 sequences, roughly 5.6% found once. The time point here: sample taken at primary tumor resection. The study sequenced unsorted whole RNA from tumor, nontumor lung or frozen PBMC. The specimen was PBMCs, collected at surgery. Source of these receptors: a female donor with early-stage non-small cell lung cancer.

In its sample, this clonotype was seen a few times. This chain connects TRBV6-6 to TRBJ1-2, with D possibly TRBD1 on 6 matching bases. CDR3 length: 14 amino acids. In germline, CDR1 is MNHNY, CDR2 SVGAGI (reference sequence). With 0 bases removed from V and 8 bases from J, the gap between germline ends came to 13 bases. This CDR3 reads CASSYSGSQGGYTF. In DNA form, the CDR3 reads TGTGCCAGCAGTTACTCAGGCTCCCAGGGGGGCTACACCTTC.

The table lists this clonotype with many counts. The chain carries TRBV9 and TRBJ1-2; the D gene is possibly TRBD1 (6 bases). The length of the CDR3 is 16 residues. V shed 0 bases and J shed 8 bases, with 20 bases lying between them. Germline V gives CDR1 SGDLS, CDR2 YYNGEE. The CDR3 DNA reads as TGTGCCAGCAGCGTAGATCCGGACGGGGGCCCCGACGGCTACACCTTC. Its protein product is CASSVDPDGGPDGYTF.

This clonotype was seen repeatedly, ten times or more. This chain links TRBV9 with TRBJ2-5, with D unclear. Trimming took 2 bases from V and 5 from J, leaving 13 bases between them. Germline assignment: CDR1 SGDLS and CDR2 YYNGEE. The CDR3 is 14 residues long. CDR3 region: CASSVGMAGETQYF. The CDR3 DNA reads TGTGCCAGCAGCGTTGGTATGGCCGGGGAGACCCAGTACTTC.

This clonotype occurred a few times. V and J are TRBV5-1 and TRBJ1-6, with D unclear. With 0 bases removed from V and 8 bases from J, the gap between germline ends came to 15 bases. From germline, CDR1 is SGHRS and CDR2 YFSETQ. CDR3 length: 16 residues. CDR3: CASSLAVARKDSPLHF. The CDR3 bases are TGCGCCAGCAGCTTGGCTGTAGCGCGGAAGGATTCACCCCTCCACTTT.

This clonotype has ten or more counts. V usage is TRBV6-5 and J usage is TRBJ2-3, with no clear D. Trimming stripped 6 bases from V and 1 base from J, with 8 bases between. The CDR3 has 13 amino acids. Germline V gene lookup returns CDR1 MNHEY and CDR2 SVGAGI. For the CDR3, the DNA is TGTGCCAGCAGGACGGACGGCACAGATACGCAGTATTTT. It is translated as CASRTDGTDTQYF.

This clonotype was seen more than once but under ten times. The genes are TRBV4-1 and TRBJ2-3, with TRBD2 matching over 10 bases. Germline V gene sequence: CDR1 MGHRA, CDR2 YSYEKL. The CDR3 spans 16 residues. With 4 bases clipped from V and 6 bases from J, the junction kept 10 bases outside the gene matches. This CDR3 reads CASSRGLAVVGDTQYF. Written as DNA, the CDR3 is TGCGCCAGCAGCCGTGGACTAGCGGTCGTCGGGGATACGCAGTATTTT.

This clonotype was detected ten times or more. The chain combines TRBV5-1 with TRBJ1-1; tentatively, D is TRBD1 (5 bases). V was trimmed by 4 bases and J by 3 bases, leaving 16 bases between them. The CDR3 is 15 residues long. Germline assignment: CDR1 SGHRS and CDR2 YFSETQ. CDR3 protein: CASSLSGLGDTEAFF. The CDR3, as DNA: TGCGCCAGCAGCCTATCAGGATTAGGGGACACTGAAGCTTTCTTT. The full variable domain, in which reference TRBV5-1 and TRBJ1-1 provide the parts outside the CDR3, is KAGVTQTPRYLIKTRGQQVTLSCSPISGHRSVSWYQQTPGQGLQFLFEYFSETQRNKGNFPGRFSGRQFSNSRSEMNVSTLELGDSALYLCASSLSGLGDTEAFFGQGTRLTVV.

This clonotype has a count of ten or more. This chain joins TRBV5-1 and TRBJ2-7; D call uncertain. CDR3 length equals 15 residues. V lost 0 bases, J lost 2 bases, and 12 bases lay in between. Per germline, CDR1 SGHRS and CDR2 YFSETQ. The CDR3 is CASSLEANNAYEQYF. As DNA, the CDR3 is TGCGCCAGCAGCTTGGAAGCAAACAATGCCTACGAGCAGTACTTC.

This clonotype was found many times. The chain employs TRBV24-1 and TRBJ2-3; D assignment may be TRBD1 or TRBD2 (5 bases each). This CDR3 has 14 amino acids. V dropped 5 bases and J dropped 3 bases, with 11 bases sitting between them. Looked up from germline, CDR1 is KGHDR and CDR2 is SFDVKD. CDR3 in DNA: TGTGCCACCAGTGCCACCGGGGCTACAGATACGCAGTATTTT. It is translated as CATSATGATDTQYF.

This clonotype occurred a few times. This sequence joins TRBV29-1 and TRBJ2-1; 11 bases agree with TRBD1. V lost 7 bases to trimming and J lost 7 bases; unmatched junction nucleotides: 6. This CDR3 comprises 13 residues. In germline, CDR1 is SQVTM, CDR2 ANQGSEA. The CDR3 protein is CSAGQGARNEQFF. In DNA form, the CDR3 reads TGCAGCGCCGGACAGGGGGCAAGGAATGAGCAGTTCTTC.